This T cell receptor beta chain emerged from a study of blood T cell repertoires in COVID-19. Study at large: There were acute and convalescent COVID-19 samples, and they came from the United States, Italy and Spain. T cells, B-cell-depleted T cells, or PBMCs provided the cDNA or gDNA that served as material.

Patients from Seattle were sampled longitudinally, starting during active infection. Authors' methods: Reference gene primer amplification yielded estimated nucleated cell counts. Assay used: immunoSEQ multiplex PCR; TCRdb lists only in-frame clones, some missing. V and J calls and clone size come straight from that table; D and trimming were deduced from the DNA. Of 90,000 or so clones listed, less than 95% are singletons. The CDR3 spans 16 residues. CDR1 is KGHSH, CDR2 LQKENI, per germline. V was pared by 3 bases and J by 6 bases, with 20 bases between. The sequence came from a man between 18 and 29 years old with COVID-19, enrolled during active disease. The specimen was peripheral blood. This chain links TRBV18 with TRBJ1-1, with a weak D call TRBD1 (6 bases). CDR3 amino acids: CASSPYGGPRVAEAFF. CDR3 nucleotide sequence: TGTGCCAGCTCACCCTATGGGGGCCCTCGGGTCGCTGAAGCTTTCTTT.